This T cell receptor beta chain came from a study of T cells expressing NK-cell markers. The wider study: Of eight sequenced donors, seven were HCMV-seropositive and one HCMV-seronegative.

Germline V gives CDR1 LNHNV, CDR2 YYDKDF (reference sequence). CDR3 length: 15 residues. Each CDR3 protein gets one entry in TCRdb, which reprocessed the 5' RACE reads and gives no DNA. Its clone listing holds about 410,000 distinct CDR3 sequences. The clonotype comes from a woman in her forties or fifties in good health. The chain recombines TRBV15 with TRBJ2-1; TCRdb calls TRBD2, which cannot be checked without DNA. Material for sequencing was blood T cells: a sorted CD56 or NKG2C T cell subset, CD4+ or CD8+ T cells, or bulk PBMC T cells (not recorded which). CDR3 protein: CATSSRTSLGNEQFF.